This T cell receptor (beta chain) was recovered during a study of cytomegalovirus exposure and HLA in healthy donors. The study, taken as a whole, reports: The majority of CMV-associated TCR beta chains were reported as apparently HLA-restricted in a later analysis.

V was clipped by 2 bases and J by 0 bases, with 9 bases between them. Germline loops: CDR1 SGHDT, CDR2 YYEEEE. This CDR3 region has 15 residues. There were likely unrecorded immune exposures, though donors were nominally healthy when sampled. Use of 60 Vbeta and 13 Jbeta primers characterized the PCR. The method was immunoSEQ multiplex PCR; TCRdb's version includes in-frame clones alone and lacks a portion of them. The sample has about 76,000 clones; roughly two thirds are singletons. Comment on this clone: Its antigen remains unknown.

The rearrangement uses TRBV5-6 and TRBJ1-5, with D possibly being TRBD1 (6 bases). The TCR was taken from a woman aged 40 to 49 in good health and CMV-seropositive. The sample was PBMCs. The DNA for the CDR3 is TGTGCCAGCAGCTTTAGGACAGTTAGCAATCAGCCCCAGCATTTT. Amino acids: CASSFRTVSNQPQHF.